This T cell receptor beta chain is from a study of blood T cell repertoires in COVID-19. Germline-derived CDR1 and CDR2 are SGDLS and YYNGEE. The CDR3 spans 13 residues. The trim removed 4 bases at V and 5 bases at J, leaving 5 bases unmatched. Assay: immunoSEQ multiplex PCR; the TCRdb copy retains only in-frame clones and omits some. Found here are 110,000 to 150,000 clones, 85% to 90% of them singletons; the top ten hold approximately 9.9%. V usage is TRBV9 and J usage is TRBJ1-1, with 7 bases that match TRBD1. The sample taken for sequencing was peripheral blood. This TCR came from an elderly woman with acute or convalescent COVID-19. DNA of the CDR3: TGTGCCAGCAGCCCACAGGGGTGGACTGAAGCTTTCTTT. Amino acids: CASSPQGWTEAFF.